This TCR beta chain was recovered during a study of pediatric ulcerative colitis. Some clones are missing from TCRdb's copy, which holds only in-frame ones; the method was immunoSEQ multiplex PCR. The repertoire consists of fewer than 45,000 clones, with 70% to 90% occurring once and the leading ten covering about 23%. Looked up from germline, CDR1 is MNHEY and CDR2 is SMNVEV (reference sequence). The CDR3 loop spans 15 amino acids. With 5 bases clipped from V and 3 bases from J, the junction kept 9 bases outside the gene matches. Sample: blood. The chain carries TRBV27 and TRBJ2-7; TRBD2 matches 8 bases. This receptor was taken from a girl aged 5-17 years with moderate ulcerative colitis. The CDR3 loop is CASSDTSGKNYEQYF. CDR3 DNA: TGTGCCAGCAGTGATACTAGCGGCAAAAACTACGAGCAGTACTTC.